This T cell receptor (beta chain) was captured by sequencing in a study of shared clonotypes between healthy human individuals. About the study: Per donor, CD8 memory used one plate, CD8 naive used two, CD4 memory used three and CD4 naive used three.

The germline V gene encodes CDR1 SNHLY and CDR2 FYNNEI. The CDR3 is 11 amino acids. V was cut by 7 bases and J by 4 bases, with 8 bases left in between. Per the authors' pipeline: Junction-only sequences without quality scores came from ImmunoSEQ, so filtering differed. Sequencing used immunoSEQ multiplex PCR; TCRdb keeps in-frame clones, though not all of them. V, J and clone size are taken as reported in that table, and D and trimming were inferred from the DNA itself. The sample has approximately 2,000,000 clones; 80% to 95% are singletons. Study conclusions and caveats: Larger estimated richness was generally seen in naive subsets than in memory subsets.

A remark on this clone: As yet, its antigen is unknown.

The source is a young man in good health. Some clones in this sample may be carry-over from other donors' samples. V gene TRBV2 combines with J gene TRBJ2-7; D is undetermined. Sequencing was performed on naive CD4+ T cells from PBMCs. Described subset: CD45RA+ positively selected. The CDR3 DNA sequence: TGTGCCAGCACCCAAGGGTACGAGCAGTACTTC. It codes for CASTQGYEQYF.